The clone carrying this T cell receptor (beta chain) was counted ten times or more. The antigen remains unidentified. This sample is drawn from a study of neurological immune-mediated disorders. Study results and limitations: None of the CDR3 amino acid sequences in expanded clones turned up in more than one subject, which points to private repertoires in all groups. While HTLV-1-associated myelopathy showed the greatest TCR clonal expansion, multiple sclerosis showed the least, falling below healthy controls.

As for the cDNA, it was generated by 5'RACE with 10-nucleotide random UMIs. TCRdb itself ran the 5' RACE reads through MiXCR, one entry per CDR3 protein. The sample lists under 60,000 distinct CDR3 sequences; roughly 15% were seen once. J gave up 8 bases and V 2 bases, and 9 bases lay outside the gene matches. The germline gives CDR1 LGHDT, CDR2 YNNKEL (reference sequence). The CDR3 sequence is 15 residues long. The V gene is TRBV3-1, the J gene TRBJ2-7; 10 bases fit TRBD1. This receptor was identified in a man aged 60-69 years in good health. The sample consisted of PBMCs. DNA of the CDR3: TGTGCCAGCAGCCAAAACATTTTGGGACAGGGGCAGCAGTACTTC. It is translated as CASSQNILGQGQQYF.